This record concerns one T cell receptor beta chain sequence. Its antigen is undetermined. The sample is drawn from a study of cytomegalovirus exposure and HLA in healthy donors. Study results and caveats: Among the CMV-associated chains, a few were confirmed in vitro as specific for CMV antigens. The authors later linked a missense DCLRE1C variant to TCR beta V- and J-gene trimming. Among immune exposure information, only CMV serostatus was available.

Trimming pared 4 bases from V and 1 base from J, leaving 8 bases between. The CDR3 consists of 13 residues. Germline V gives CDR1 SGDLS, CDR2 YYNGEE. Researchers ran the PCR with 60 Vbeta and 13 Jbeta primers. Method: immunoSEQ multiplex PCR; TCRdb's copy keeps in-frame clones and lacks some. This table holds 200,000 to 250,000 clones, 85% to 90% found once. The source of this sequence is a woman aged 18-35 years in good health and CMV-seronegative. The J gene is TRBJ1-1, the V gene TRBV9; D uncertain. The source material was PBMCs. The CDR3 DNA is TGTGCCAGCAGCCAGACGGGGAACACTGAAGCTTTCTTT. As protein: CASSQTGNTEAFF. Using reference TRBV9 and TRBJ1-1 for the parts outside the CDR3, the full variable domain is DSGVTQTPKHLITATGQRVTLRCSPRSGDLSVYWYQQSLDQGLQFLIQYYNGEERAKGNILERFSAQQFPDLHSELNLSSLELGDSALYFCASSQTGNTEAFFGQGTRLTVV.